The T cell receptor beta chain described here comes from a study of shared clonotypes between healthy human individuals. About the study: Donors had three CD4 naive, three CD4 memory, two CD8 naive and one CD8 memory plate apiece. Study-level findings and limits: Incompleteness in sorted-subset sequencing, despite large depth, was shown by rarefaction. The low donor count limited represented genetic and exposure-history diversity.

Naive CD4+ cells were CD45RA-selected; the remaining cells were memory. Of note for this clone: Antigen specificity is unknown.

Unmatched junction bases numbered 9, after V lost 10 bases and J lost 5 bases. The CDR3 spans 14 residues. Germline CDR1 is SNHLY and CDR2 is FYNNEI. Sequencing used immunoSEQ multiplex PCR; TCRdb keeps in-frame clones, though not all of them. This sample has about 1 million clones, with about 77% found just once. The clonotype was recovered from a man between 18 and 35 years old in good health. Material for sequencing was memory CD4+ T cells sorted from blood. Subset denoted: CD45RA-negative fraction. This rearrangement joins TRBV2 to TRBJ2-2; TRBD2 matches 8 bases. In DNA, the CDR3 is TGTGCCACCATGGCGGGGGGCCGGACCGGGGAGCTGTTTTTT. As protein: CATMAGGRTGELFF. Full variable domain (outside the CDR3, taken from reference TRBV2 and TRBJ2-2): EPEVTQTPSHQVTQMGQEVILRCVPISNHLYFYWYRQILGQKVEFLVSFYNNEISEKSEIFDDQFSVERPDGSNFTLKIRSTKLEDSAMYFCATMAGGRTGELFFGEGSRLTVL.